This TCR beta chain was sequenced in a study of blood T cell repertoires in COVID-19. As for the study in general: The United States, Italy and Spain supplied acute and convalescent COVID-19 samples.

Authors' processing steps: By means of reference gene primer amplification, nucleated cell counts were estimated. Here immunoSEQ multiplex PCR was the method, and the copy in TCRdb shows in-frame clones only, minus some. That table is the source of V, J and clone size, and D and trimming were worked out from the DNA. The repertoire has over 110,000 clones, around 87% of them found once; the top ten carry about 11%. This CDR3 is built from 12 residues. The germline gives CDR1 SNHLY, CDR2 FYNNEI. Trimming removed 4 bases from V and 2 bases from J, with 5 bases in between. Across 20 to 25 US areas, participants ranged in age from about 18 to 100 years. Participants' own reports of clinical history determined their cohort assignment. This clone has more than one count but fewer than ten.

The material sequenced was PBMCs or T cells enriched from blood (not recorded which). This receptor was taken from a man between 60 and 75 years old who had recovered from COVID-19. This chain joins TRBV2 and TRBJ1-2; no definite D call. The CDR3: CASSVQNYGYTF. DNA for the CDR3: TGTGCCAGCAGTGTCCAGAACTATGGCTACACCTTC. Together with reference TRBV2 and TRBJ1-2, the CDR3 gives the full variable domain: EPEVTQTPSHQVTQMGQEVILRCVPISNHLYFYWYRQILGQKVEFLVSFYNNEISEKSEIFDDQFSVERPDGSNFTLKIRSTKLEDSAMYFCASSVQNYGYTFGSGTRLTVV.